Shown below are 21 T cell receptor beta chains from a single sample sequenced in a study of CD8 T cells in ankylosing spondylitis. Whole-study findings and limits: Fewer than 10 highly homologous variants made up a TCR beta motif that seemed to typify ankylosing spondylitis blood.

Via MiXCR, TCRdb re-called the 5' RACE reads, giving one row per CDR3 protein. The table includes 250,000 to 350,000 distinct CDR3 sequences, less than 10% detected once. The antigens of these receptors remain unknown. Sequencing was performed on blood, either unsorted or a sorted T cell fraction (not recorded which). The receptors stem from a male donor with ankylosing spondylitis.

This clonotype was counted ten times or more. The rearrangement links TRBV5-1 to TRBJ2-1; TRBD2 aligns across 7 bases. This CDR3 contains 12 residues. Germline V gene lookup returns CDR1 SGHRS and CDR2 YFSETQ. With 3 bases clipped from V and 9 bases from J, the junction kept 3 bases outside the gene matches. The CDR3, as DNA: TGCGCCAGCAGCTCAGCGGGATTTGAGCAGTTCTTC. It translates to CASSSAGFEQFF.

This clonotype has a count of ten or more. The chain employs TRBV4-1 and TRBJ1-4, with 9 bases aligning to TRBD1. The junction had 6 bases not matched to a gene; V was cut back by 0 bases and J by 7 bases. CDR3 length equals 16 residues. Looked up from germline, CDR1 is MGHRA and CDR2 is YSYEKL. The CDR3 sequence: CASSQENRGLGEKLFF. The CDR3 DNA reads TGCGCCAGCAGCCAAGAAAACAGGGGGCTTGGTGAAAAACTGTTTTTT.

This clonotype was counted many times. The V call is TRBV5-6, the J call TRBJ2-2; D is perhaps TRBD2 (5 bases). Per the germline V gene, CDR1 is SGHDT and CDR2 is YYEEEE. The CDR3 contains 16 residues. Trimming stripped 3 bases from V and 5 bases from J, with 17 bases between. CDR3 in amino acids: CASSSTWRSGTGELFF. CDR3 DNA sequence: TGTGCCAGCAGCTCAACTTGGAGGAGTGGGACCGGGGAGCTGTTTTTT.

In this sample, this clonotype turned up a few times. The chain employs TRBV13 and TRBJ2-1; TRBD2 aligns across 14 bases. From germline, CDR1 is PRHDT and CDR2 FYEKMQ (reference sequence). This CDR3 has 15 amino acids. V shed 4 bases, J shed 8 bases, and the junction held 4 bases outside the gene matches. The CDR3 is CASSWRLAGGHEQFF. In DNA, the CDR3 is TGTGCCAGCAGCTGGCGACTAGCGGGAGGGCATGAGCAGTTCTTC.

This rearrangement joins TRBV19 to TRBJ1-2, with D maybe TRBD1 (6 bases). With 5 bases removed from V and 3 bases from J, the gap between germline ends came to 22 bases. The CDR3 is made up of 17 amino acids. Looked up from germline, CDR1 is LNHDA and CDR2 is SQIVND (reference sequence). The CDR3 sequence is CASSVPGHPQFDYGYTF. CDR3 DNA: TGTGCCAGTAGTGTACCGGGACACCCCCAATTCGACTATGGCTACACCTTC.

This clonotype was seen a few times. The chain employs TRBV9 and TRBJ2-6, with D perhaps TRBD2 (6 bases). The V gene lost 4 bases and the J gene lost 2 bases, with 19 bases spanning the gap. CDR1 is SGDLS, CDR2 YYNGEE, per germline. The CDR3 loop spans 18 amino acids. The CDR3 reads CASSSRTPEGPGANVLTF. In DNA form, the CDR3 reads TGTGCCAGCAGCTCACGGACGCCGGAGGGGCCTGGGGCCAACGTCCTGACTTTC.

This clonotype was detected only a few times. The chain carries TRBV20-1 and TRBJ1-4; no definite D call. CDR3 length: 12 amino acids. Germline values: CDR1 DFQATT, CDR2 SNEGSKA (reference sequence). V was trimmed by 5 bases and J by 8 bases, leaving 12 bases between them. CDR3: CSAPIGSEKLFF. CDR3 sequence (DNA): TGCAGTGCTCCCATAGGGAGCGAAAAACTGTTTTTT.

The chain uses TRBV6-5 and TRBJ1-1, with D unresolved. The V end lost 0 bases, the J end lost 3 bases, and 11 bases lay between the germline ends. This CDR3 is 15 amino acids long. Germline V gives CDR1 MNHEY, CDR2 SVGAGI. CDR3 sequence: CASSYSELRDTEAFF. The CDR3 DNA sequence: TGTGCCAGCAGTTACTCGGAGTTGAGAGACACTGAAGCTTTCTTT.

The chain couples TRBV18 to TRBJ2-7, with D perhaps matching TRBD1 or TRBD2 (5 bases each). From germline, CDR1 is KGHSH and CDR2 LQKENI. The length of the CDR3 is 17 residues. Between the trimmed V and J ends, which lost 2 bases and 7 bases, there was a span of 24 bases. CDR3 nucleotides: TGTGCCAGCTCACCAGGACTGGGGGATCTACTTTCGGGGGAGCAGTACTTC. It yields the protein CASSPGLGDLLSGEQYF.

This sequence joins TRBV19 and TRBJ2-2; D possibly corresponds to TRBD1 (5 bases). Trimming took 7 bases from V and 7 from J, leaving 16 bases between them. The CDR3 is 14 amino acids. Germline V gene lookup returns CDR1 LNHDA and CDR2 SQIVND (reference sequence). CDR3 region: CASNPGLRDGELFF. The CDR3 DNA reads as TGTGCCAGTAATCCGGGCCTCAGGGACGGGGAGCTGTTTTTT. Using reference TRBV19 and TRBJ2-2 for the parts outside the CDR3, the full variable domain is DGGITQSPKYLFRKEGQNVTLSCEQNLNHDAMYWYRQDPGQGLRLIYYSQIVNDFQKGDIAEGYSVSREKKESFPLTVTSAQKNPTAFYLCASNPGLRDGELFFGEGSRLTVL.

This sequence joins TRBV11-2 and TRBJ2-1; 12 nucleotides match TRBD2. Germline V gene lookup returns CDR1 SGHAT and CDR2 FQNNGV. Trimming removed 3 bases from V and 7 bases from J; junction bases left unmatched: 13. The CDR3 contains 18 residues. Here the CDR3 DNA reads TGTGCCAGCAGCTTGGGGACTAGCGGGCAACGGGTGGGTAATGAGCAGTTCTTC. This translates into CASSLGTSGQRVGNEQFF.

Here the CDR3 reads CASSSSGGSPGNTGELFF. DNA for the CDR3: TGTGCCAGCAGCTCCTCGGGCGGGAGTCCCGGGAACACCGGGGAGCTGTTTTTT. The chain recombines TRBV7-3 with TRBJ2-2; TRBD2 matches at 7 bases. V was pared by 4 bases and J by 1 base, with 12 bases of the junction left unmatched. CDR3 length: 18 residues. Germline CDR1 and CDR2: SGHTA and FQGTGA.

This clonotype showed up just a few times. In DNA form, the CDR3 reads TGTGCCAGCAGCAAAGCTGACGAGCAGTACTTC. Its protein product is CASSKADEQYF. V gene TRBV21-1 combines with J gene TRBJ2-7. TRBV21-1 has pseudogene status. This CDR3 spans 11 amino acids.

In its sample, this clonotype was seen a few times. The gene calls are TRBV18 and TRBJ1-3; 8 bases are shared with TRBD1. The length of the CDR3 is 14 residues. J gave up 2 bases and V 5 bases, and 2 bases lay outside the gene matches. Germline V gives CDR1 KGHSH, CDR2 LQKENI. CDR3 nucleotide sequence: TGTGCCAGCTCAGTGGACAGGGCTGGAAACACCATATATTTT. Protein product: CASSVDRAGNTIYF.

This clonotype was observed a handful of times. The chain couples TRBV7-9 to TRBJ1-6; D gene ambiguous. CDR3 size: 14 residues. Germline assignment: CDR1 SEHNR and CDR2 FQNEAQ (reference sequence). V lost 1 base and J lost 9, with 10 bases in between. In DNA, the CDR3 is TGTGCCAGCAGCTTAGGTGCCGGTTCTTCACCCCTCCACTTT. Translated: CASSLGAGSSPLHF.

There are many counts of this clonotype. This chain joins TRBV27 and TRBJ1-1; D not resolved. The CDR3 covers 14 residues. The ends were cut back, 2 bases at V and 1 base at J, with 8 bases in the middle. Per germline, CDR1 MNHEY and CDR2 SMNVEV (reference sequence). Here the CDR3 DNA reads TGTGCCAGCAGTTTAAGGCAGCCGAACACTGAAGCTTTCTTT. Residues: CASSLRQPNTEAFF.

This chain joins TRBV3-1 and TRBJ2-7; D remains ambiguous. The CDR3 spans 12 residues. V was trimmed by 0 bases and J by 10 bases, leaving 10 bases between them. The germline gives CDR1 LGHDT, CDR2 YNNKEL (reference sequence). The CDR3 here is CASSQEDIHQYF. CDR3 sequence (DNA): TGTGCCAGCAGCCAAGAGGATATCCACCAGTACTTC.

Ten or more counts support this clonotype. The gene calls are TRBV10-2 and TRBJ2-1; D call uncertain. The CDR3 spans 14 residues. The germline V and J ends were trimmed by 6 bases and 0 bases, with 9 bases remaining between them. Per germline, CDR1 WSHSY and CDR2 SAAADI. The CDR3 coding sequence is TGCGCCAGCAGGCCGAGAAACTCCTACAATGAGCAGTTCTTC. This codes for CASRPRNSYNEQFF.

The sample holds a few counts of this clonotype. CDR3 amino acids: CASSLERTGRTEAFF. CDR3 sequence (DNA): TGCGCCAGCAGCTTGGAAAGGACAGGGAGGACTGAAGCTTTCTTT. The chain combines TRBV5-1 with TRBJ1-1; 8 bases align to TRBD1. CDR3 length equals 15 residues. Looked up from germline, CDR1 is SGHRS and CDR2 is YFSETQ. V shed 0 bases, J shed 5 bases, and the junction held 6 bases outside the gene matches.

This clonotype was picked up a small number of times. CDR3 DNA: TGCAGTGCTAGAGATCACCAGGTCCAAGAGACCCAGTACTTC. Its protein is CSARDHQVQETQYF. V is TRBV20-1 and J is TRBJ2-5; D unclear. V lost 0 bases to trimming and J lost 1 base, with 9 bases between them. Germline V lookup: CDR1 DFQATT, CDR2 SNEGSKA (reference sequence). The CDR3 has 14 residues.

This clonotype has a handful of counts. The chain uses TRBV6-4 and TRBJ2-4; D may be TRBD1 (6 bases). The CDR3 extends over 15 amino acids. The germline V and J ends were trimmed by 5 bases and 3 bases, with 14 bases remaining between them. Germline lookup yields CDR1 MRHNA and CDR2 SNTAGT. The CDR3 is CASSSTGLGKNIQYF. As DNA, the CDR3 is TGTGCCAGCAGTTCCACAGGGCTGGGCAAAAACATTCAGTACTTC.